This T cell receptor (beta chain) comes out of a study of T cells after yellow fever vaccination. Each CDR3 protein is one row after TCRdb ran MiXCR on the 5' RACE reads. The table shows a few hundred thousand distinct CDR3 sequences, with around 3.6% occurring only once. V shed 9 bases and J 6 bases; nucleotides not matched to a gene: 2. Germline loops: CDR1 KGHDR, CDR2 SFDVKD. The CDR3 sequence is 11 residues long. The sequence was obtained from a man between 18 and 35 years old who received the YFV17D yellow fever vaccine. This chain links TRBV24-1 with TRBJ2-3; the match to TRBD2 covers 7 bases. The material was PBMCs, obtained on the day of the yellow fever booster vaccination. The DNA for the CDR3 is TGTGCCACCGCGCGGGGGGATACGCAGTATTTT. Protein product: CATARGDTQYF.